Included here is one TCR beta chain sequence, with context. As yet, its antigen is unknown. These data come from a study of cytomegalovirus exposure and HLA in healthy donors. PCR was performed using 60 Vbeta and 13 Jbeta primers. Here immunoSEQ multiplex PCR was the method, and the copy in TCRdb shows in-frame clones only, minus some. The profile shows 110,000 to 150,000 clones, around a tenth of them singletons. The CDR3 loop spans 14 amino acids. The germline CDR1 and CDR2 sequences are SGHRS and YFSETQ. V was shortened by 4 bases and J by 1 base, with 11 bases between the two germline ends. The study's findings and limits: Most TCR sequences were uncommon, yet certain public TCRs appeared in many donors.

This clonotype was sampled from a male donor in good health and CMV-seronegative. Sample: PBMCs. The chain is built from TRBV5-1 and TRBJ1-1; tentatively, D is TRBD1 (6 bases). CDR3 in amino acids: CASSMDSGNTEAFF. In DNA form, the CDR3 reads TGCGCCAGCAGCATGGACAGTGGGAACACTGAAGCTTTCTTT.